A single T cell receptor beta chain is shown here with its context. The sample belongs to a study of blood T cell repertoires in COVID-19. Turning to the study itself: Donors in the United States, Italy and Spain gave samples during acute or convalescent COVID-19.

Sequencing used immunoSEQ multiplex PCR; TCRdb keeps in-frame clones, though not all of them. The sample has approximately 190,000 clones, around 83% seen once. The CDR3 is 19 amino acids. Germline-derived CDR1 and CDR2 are LGHDT and YNNKEL (reference sequence). V was clipped by 6 bases and J by 0 bases, with 21 bases between them. This clonotype was obtained from a woman aged 40-49 years with acute or convalescent COVID-19. Sample: peripheral blood. The V gene is TRBV3-1 (or the pseudogene TRBV3-2), the J gene TRBJ1-6; TRBD1 might be the D (6 bases). The CDR3 loop is CASSPRRRGYSSYNSPLHF. CDR3 bases: TGTGCCAGCAGTCCACGTCGAAGGGGGTACAGCTCCTATAATTCACCCCTCCACTTT.